This TCR beta chain stems from a study of blood T cell repertoires in COVID-19. The assay was immunoSEQ multiplex PCR, and TCRdb's table has in-frame clones only and misses some. Seen here are 300,000 to 500,000 clones, more than 75% observed once, and the top ten hold about 0.89%. Germline CDR1 is LNHDA and CDR2 is SQIVND (reference sequence). The CDR3 sequence is 16 residues long. J was trimmed by 3 bases and V by 7 bases; bases with no gene match: 12. The gene calls are TRBV19 and TRBJ2-1; 7 positions match TRBD1. The origin of this receptor is a woman in her twenties or thirties with acute COVID-19. The specimen was PBMCs or T cells enriched from blood (not recorded which). CDR3 coding DNA: TGTGCCAGTACACCGAAAAGGGACAGCTACTACAATGAGCAGTTCTTC. Residues: CASTPKRDSYYNEQFF.